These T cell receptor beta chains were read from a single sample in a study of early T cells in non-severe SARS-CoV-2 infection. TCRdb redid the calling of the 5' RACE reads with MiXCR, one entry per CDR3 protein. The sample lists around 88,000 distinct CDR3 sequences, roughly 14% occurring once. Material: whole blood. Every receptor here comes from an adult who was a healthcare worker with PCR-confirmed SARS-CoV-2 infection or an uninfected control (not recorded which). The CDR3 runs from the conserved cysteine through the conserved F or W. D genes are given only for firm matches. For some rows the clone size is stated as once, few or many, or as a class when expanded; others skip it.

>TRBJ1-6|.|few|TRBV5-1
CASSVGRDNSPLHF
TGCGCCAGCAGCGTGGGACGCGATAATTCACCCCTCCACTTT
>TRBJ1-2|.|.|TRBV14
CASSQVRGNYGYTF
TGTGCCAGCAGCCAAGTTCGAGGGAACTATGGCTACACCTTC
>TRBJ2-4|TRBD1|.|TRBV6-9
CASSSWGQGKFGAAKNIQYF
TGTGCCAGCAGTTCTTGGGGACAGGGAAAGTTCGGTGCGGCCAAAAACATTCAGTACTTC
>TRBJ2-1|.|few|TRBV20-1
CSAAHGTSSYNEQFF
TGCAGTGCCGCCCACGGTACTAGCTCCTACAATGAGCAGTTCTTC
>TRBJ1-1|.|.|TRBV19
CASRLGVLNTEAFF
TGTGCCAGTAGGTTGGGGGTCTTGAACACTGAAGCTTTCTTT
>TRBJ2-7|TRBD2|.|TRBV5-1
CASRFRTSGSYEQYF
TGCGCCAGCAGGTTTAGGACTAGCGGGAGCTACGAGCAGTACTTC
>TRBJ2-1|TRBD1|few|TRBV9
CASSVSTGGRDEQFF
TGTGCCAGCAGCGTTTCTACAGGGGGCCGCGATGAGCAGTTCTTC
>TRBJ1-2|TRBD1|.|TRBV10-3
CAIMGGTADGYTF
TGTGCCATCATGGGCGGGACAGCAGATGGCTACACCTTC
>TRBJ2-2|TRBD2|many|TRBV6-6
CASLLAANTGELFF
TGTGCCAGCCTACTAGCGGCGAACACCGGGGAGCTGTTTTTT
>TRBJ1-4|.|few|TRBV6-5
CASSGGDTAQWSKLFF
TGTGCCAGCAGTGGCGGCGATACGGCCCAATGGTCGAAACTGTTTTTT
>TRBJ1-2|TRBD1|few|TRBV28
CASSPRQGGFGYTF
TGTGCCAGCAGCCCAAGACAGGGTGGATTTGGCTACACCTTC
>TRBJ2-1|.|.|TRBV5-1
CASSSRGNPQQNEQFF
TGCGCCAGCAGCTCTCGAGGGAACCCTCAACAGAATGAGCAGTTCTTC
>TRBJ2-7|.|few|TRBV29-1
CSAEGDNYEQYF
TGCAGCGCAGAGGGAGATAACTACGAGCAGTACTTC
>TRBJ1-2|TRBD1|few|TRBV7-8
CASRAGTEGYTF
TGTGCCAGCAGGGCCGGGACAGAGGGCTACACCTTC
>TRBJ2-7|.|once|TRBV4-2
CASSQARRNYEQYF
TGTGCCAGCAGCCAAGCGAGGCGGAACTACGAGCAGTACTTC
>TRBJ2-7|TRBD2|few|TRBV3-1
CASSQTLAGGNEQYF
TGTGCCAGCAGCCAGACCCTAGCGGGAGGGAACGAGCAGTACTTC
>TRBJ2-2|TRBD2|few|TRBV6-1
CASGLAVNTGELFF
TGTGCCAGCGGTCTAGCGGTGAACACCGGGGAGCTGTTTTTT
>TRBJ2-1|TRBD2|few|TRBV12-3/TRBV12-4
CASRPGGSGSYNEQFF
TGTGCCAGCAGGCCCGGAGGTAGCGGGTCGTACAATGAGCAGTTCTTC
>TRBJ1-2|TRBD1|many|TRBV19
CASSIPGQGYGYTF
TGTGCCAGTAGTATTCCGGGACAGGGCTATGGCTACACCTTC
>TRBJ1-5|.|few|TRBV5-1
CASSEDVSNQPQHF
TGCGCCAGCAGCGAGGACGTTAGCAATCAGCCCCAGCATTTT
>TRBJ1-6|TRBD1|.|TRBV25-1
CASSGFDRGGHSPLHF
TGTGCCAGCAGTGGGTTTGACAGGGGAGGTCATTCACCCCTCCACTTT
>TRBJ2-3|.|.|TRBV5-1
CASSLAGRPSTDTQYF
TGCGCCAGCAGCTTGGCGGGACGACCTAGCACAGATACGCAGTATTTT
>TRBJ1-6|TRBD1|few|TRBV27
CASTLGTGINSPLHF
TGTGCCAGCACCCTCGGGACAGGGATAAATTCACCCCTCCACTTT
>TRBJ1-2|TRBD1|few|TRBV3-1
CASSQLKGAYTF
TGTGCCAGCAGCCAATTAAAGGGGGCCTACACCTTC
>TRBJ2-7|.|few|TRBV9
CASSVEGTGSYEQYF
TGTGCCAGCAGCGTAGAGGGTACTGGCTCCTACGAGCAGTACTTC
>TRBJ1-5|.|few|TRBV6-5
CASRRTRNNQPQHF
TGTGCCAGCAGGCGTACCCGTAACAATCAGCCCCAGCATTTT
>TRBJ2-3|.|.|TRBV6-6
CASSYGQYTDTQYF
TGTGCCAGCAGTTATGGACAGTACACAGATACGCAGTATTTT
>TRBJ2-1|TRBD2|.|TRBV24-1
CATSTGGLGYEQFF
TGTGCCACCAGTACGGGGGGACTAGGATATGAGCAGTTCTTC
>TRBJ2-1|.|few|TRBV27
CASSLGSSYNEQFF
TGTGCCAGCAGTTTAGGATCCTCCTACAATGAGCAGTTCTTC
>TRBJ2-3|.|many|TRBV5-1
CASSLPRRASDGGAPDTQYF
TGCGCCAGCAGCTTGCCCCGGAGGGCTAGCGATGGGGGGGCCCCAGATACGCAGTATTTT
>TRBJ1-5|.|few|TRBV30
CAWSVDPRGQPQHF
TGTGCCTGGAGTGTCGACCCACGGGGCCAGCCCCAGCATTTT
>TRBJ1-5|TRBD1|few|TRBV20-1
CSAKIPGQAQSGPQHF
TGCAGTGCTAAAATACCGGGACAGGCTCAATCAGGCCCCCAGCATTTT
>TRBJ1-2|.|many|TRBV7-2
CASSLAAQGISGYTF
TGTGCCAGCAGCTTAGCGGCGCAGGGTATCTCTGGCTACACCTTC